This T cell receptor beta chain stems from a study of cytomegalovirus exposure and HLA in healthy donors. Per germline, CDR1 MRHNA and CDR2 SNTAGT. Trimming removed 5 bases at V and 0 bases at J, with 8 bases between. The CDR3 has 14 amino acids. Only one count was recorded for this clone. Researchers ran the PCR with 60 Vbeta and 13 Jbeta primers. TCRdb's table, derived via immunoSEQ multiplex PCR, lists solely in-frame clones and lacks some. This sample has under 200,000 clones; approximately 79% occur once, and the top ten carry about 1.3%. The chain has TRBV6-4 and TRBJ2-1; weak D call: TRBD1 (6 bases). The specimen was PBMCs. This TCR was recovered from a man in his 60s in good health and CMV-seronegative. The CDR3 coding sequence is TGTGCCAGCAGTCCGACAGGCTCCTACAATGAGCAGTTCTTC. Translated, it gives CASSPTGSYNEQFF.